This T cell receptor beta chain was identified during a study of PD-1 blockade in classical Hodgkin lymphoma. Study conclusions and caveats: What caused the repertoire differences, perhaps disease activity or prior therapy, remains undefined. A reduction in baseline TCR diversity was reportedly seen in newly diagnosed patients relative to healthy donors.

Sequenced by immunoSEQ multiplex PCR; TCRdb stores in-frame clones only, minus some. Here the sample spans about 33,000 clones, 94% being singletons. Comment on this clone: As yet, its antigen is unknown.

Germline values: CDR1 SGHRS, CDR2 YFSETQ. Trimming stripped 4 bases from V and 2 bases from J, with 10 bases between. The CDR3 has 13 amino acids. Regarding time point: newly diagnosed, previously untreated cHL patient sample. Comparison used PBMCs from newly diagnosed, untreated classical Hodgkin lymphoma. The V call is TRBV5-1, the J call TRBJ2-7, with D tentatively TRBD1 (6 bases). This clonotype was obtained from a human donor with classical Hodgkin lymphoma. The sequencing input was peripheral blood mononuclear cells (PBMCs). The DNA for the CDR3 is TGCGCCAGCAGCGCGACAGGAACCTACGAGCAGTACTTC. This gives the protein CASSATGTYEQYF.